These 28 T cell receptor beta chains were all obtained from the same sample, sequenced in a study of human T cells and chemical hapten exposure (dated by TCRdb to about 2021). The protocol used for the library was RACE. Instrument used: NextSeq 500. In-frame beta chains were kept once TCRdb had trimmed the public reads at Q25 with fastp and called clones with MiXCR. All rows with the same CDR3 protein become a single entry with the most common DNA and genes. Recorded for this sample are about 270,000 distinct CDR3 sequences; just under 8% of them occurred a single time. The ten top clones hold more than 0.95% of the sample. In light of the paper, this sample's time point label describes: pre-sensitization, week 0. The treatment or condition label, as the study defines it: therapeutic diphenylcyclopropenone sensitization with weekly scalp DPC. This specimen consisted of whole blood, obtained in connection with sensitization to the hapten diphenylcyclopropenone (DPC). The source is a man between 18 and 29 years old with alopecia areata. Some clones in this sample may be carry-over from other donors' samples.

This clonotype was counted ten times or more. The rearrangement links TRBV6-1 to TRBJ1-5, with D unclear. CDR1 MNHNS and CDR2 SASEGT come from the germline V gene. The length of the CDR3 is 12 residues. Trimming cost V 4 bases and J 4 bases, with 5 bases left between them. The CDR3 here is CASSAGNQPQHF. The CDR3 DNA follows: TGTGCCAGCAGTGCCGGGAATCAGCCCCAGCATTTT.

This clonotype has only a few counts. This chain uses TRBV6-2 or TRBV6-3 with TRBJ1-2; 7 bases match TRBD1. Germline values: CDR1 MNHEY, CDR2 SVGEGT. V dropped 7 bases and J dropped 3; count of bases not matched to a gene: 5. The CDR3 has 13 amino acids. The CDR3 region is CASTTDRDYGYTF. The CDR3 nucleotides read TGTGCCAGCACCACCGACAGGGACTATGGCTACACCTTC.

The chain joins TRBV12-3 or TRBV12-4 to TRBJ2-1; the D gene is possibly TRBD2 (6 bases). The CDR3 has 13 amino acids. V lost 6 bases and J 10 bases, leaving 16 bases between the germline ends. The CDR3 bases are TGTGCCAGCAGCCTAGGGGAGGTAACAGAGCAGTTCTTC. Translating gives CASSLGEVTEQFF.

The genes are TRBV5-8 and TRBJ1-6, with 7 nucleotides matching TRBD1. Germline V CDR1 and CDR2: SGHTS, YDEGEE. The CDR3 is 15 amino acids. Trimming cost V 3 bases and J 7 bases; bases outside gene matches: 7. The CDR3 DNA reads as TGTGCCAGCAGCTCCTGGACAGGACCCAATTCACCCCTCCACTTT. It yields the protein CASSSWTGPNSPLHF. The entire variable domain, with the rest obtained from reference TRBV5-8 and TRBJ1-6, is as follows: EAGVTQSPTHLIKTRGQQATLRCSPISGHTSVYWYQQALGLGLQFLLWYDEGEERNRGNFPPRFSGRQFPNYSSELNVNALELEDSALYLCASSSWTGPNSPLHFGNGTRLTVT.

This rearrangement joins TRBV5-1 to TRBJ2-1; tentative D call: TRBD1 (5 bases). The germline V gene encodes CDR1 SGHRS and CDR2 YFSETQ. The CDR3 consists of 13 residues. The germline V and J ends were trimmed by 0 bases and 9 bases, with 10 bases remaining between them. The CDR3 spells CASSLAREGEQFF. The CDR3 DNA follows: TGCGCCAGCAGCTTGGCCAGGGAAGGTGAGCAGTTCTTC. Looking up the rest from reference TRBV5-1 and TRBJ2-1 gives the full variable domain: KAGVTQTPRYLIKTRGQQVTLSCSPISGHRSVSWYQQTPGQGLQFLFEYFSETQRNKGNFPGRFSGRQFSNSRSEMNVSTLELGDSALYLCASSLAREGEQFFGPGTRLTVL.

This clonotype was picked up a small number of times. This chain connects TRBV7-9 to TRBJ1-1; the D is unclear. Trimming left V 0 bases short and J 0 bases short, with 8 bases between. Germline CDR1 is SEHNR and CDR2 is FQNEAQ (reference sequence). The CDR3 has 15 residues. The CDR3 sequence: CASSLAAGLNTEAFF. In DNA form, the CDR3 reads TGTGCCAGCAGCTTAGCCGCCGGGCTGAACACTGAAGCTTTCTTT.

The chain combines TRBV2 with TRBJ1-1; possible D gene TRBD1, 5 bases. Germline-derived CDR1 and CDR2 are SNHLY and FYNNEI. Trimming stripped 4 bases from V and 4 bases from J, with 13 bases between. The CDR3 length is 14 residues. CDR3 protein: CASSGIRGSTEAFF. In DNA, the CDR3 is TGTGCCAGCAGTGGGATAAGGGGAAGCACTGAAGCTTTCTTT.

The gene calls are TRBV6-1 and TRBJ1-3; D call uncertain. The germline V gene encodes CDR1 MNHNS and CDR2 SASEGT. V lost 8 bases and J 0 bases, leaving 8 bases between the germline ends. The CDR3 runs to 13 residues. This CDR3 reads CASGVLSGNTIYF. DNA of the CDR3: TGTGCCAGCGGTGTCCTCTCTGGAAACACCATATATTTT.

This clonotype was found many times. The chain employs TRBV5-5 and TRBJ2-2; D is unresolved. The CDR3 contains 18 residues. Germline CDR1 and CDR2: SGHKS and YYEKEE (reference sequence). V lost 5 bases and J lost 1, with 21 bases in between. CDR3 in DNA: TGTGCCAGCAGTGGGCGGCCCCCACCTTCTTTGAACACCGGGGAGCTGTTTTTT. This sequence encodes CASSGRPPPSLNTGELFF.

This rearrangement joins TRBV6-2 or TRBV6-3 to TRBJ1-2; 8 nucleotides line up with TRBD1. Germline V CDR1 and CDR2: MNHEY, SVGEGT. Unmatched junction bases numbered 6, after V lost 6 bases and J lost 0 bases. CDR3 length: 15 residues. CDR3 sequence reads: CASRTGTGANYGYTF. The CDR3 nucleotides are TGTGCCAGCAGGACTGGGACAGGAGCTAACTATGGCTACACCTTC.

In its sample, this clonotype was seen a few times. The CDR3 DNA is TGTGCCACCAGCCACCGGGTTTCGGGCAACTATGGCTACACCTTC. It codes for CATSHRVSGNYGYTF. The chain recombines TRBV15 with TRBJ1-2; no definite D call. The CDR3 has 15 amino acids. Trimming took 5 bases from V and 2 from J, leaving 15 bases between them. CDR1 and CDR2 from the germline V gene are LNHNV and YYDKDF (reference sequence).

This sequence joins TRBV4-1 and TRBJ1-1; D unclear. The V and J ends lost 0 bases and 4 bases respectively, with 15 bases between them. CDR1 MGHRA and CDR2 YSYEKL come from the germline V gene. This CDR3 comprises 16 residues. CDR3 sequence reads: CASSQDRAGRATEAFF. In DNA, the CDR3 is TGCGCCAGCAGCCAAGATCGGGCGGGCCGTGCCACTGAAGCTTTCTTT.

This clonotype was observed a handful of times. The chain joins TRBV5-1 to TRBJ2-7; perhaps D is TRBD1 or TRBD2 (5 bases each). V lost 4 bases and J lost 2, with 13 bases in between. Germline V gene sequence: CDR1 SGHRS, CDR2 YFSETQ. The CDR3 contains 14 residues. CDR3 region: CASSSDRLTYEQYF. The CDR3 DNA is TGCGCCAGCAGCAGTGACAGACTAACCTACGAGCAGTACTTC.

CDR3 sequence: CASSVSSERGANSPLHF. DNA for the CDR3: TGTGCCAGCAGCGTCTCATCCGAACGGGGGGCAAATTCACCCCTCCACTTT. The chain has TRBV9 and TRBJ1-6; D may be TRBD1 (6 bases). This CDR3 comprises 17 residues. Germline assignment: CDR1 SGDLS and CDR2 YYNGEE. The V and J ends lost 2 bases and 7 bases respectively, with 19 bases between them.

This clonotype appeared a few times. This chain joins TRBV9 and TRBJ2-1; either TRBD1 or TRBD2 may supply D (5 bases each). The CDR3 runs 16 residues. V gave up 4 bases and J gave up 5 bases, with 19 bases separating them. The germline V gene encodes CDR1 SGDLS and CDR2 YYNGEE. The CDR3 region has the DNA TGTGCCAGCAGCCCCCTGTTGGGGGATGGAGACAATGAGCAGTTCTTC. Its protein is CASSPLLGDGDNEQFF.

As DNA, the CDR3 is TGTGCCAGCAGTCCGGACAGGGACCTCTCTGGGGCCAACGTCCTGACTTTC. Protein product: CASSPDRDLSGANVLTF. The chain uses TRBV27 and TRBJ2-6; 8 bases match TRBD1. This CDR3 is built from 17 residues. Germline V CDR1 and CDR2: MNHEY, SMNVEV (reference sequence). V trimming: 5 bases; J trimming: 0 bases; junction bases outside the gene matches: 6.

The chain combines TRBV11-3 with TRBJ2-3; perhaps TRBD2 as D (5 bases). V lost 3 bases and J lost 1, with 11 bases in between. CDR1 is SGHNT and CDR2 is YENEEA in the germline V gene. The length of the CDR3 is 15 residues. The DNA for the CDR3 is TGTGCCAGCAGCTTCGAGGGTGTGGGCACAGATACGCAGTATTTT. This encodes CASSFEGVGTDTQYF. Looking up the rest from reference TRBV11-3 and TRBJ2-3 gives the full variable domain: EAGVVQSPRYKIIEKKQPVAFWCNPISGHNTLYWYLQNLGQGPELLIRYENEEAVDDSQLPKDRFSAERLKGVDSTLKIQPAELGDSAVYLCASSFEGVGTDTQYFGPGTRLTVL.

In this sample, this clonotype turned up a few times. CDR3 DNA sequence: TGCGCCAGCAGCTTGCAGGACCCGAGGGTAGATACGCAGTATTTT. It translates to CASSLQDPRVDTQYF. The V call is TRBV5-1, the J call TRBJ2-3; D is perhaps TRBD2 (5 bases). The CDR3 extends over 15 amino acids. V was cut by 1 base and J by 5 bases, with 14 bases left in between. Germline V gene sequence: CDR1 SGHRS, CDR2 YFSETQ.

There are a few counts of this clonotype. The CDR3 reads CASSLEGLSNSPLHF. The CDR3 DNA reads TGTGCCAGCAGTTTAGAAGGGCTAAGTAATTCACCCCTCCACTTT. The genes are TRBV12-3 or TRBV12-4 and TRBJ1-6; D uncertain. Trimming stripped 1 base from V and 6 bases from J, with 10 bases between. This CDR3 is built from 15 residues.

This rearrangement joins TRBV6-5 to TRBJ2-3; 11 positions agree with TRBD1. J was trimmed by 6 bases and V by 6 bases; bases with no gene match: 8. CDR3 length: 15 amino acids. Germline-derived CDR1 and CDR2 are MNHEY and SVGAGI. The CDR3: CASRAGQGALDTQYF. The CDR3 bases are TGTGCCAGCAGGGCAGGACAGGGGGCTTTGGATACGCAGTATTTT.

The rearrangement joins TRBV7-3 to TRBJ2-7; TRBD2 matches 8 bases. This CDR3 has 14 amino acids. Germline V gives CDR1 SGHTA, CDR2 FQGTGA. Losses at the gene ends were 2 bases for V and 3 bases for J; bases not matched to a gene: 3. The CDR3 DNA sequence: TGTGCCAGCAGCTTAGCGGGGGGCCGCTACGAGCAGTACTTC. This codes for CASSLAGGRYEQYF.

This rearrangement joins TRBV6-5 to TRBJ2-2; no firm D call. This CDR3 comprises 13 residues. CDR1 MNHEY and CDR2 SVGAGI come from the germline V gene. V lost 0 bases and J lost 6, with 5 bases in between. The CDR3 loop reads CASSYSPAGELFF. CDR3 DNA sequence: TGTGCCAGCAGTTACTCACCAGCCGGGGAGCTGTTTTTT.

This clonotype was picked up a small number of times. CDR3 coding DNA: TGTGCCAGCAGCCTCAGCAGGGTCACCGGGGAGCTGTTTTTT. It translates to CASSLSRVTGELFF. The chain uses TRBV27 and TRBJ2-2; D is perhaps TRBD1 (5 bases). The germline V gene encodes CDR1 MNHEY and CDR2 SMNVEV (reference sequence). The CDR3 extends over 14 amino acids. V was cut by 6 bases and J by 4 bases, with 12 bases left in between.

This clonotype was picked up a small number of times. CDR3 amino acids: CASRAGRGADYGYTF. CDR3 bases: TGTGCCAGCAGGGCAGGGAGGGGAGCTGACTATGGCTACACCTTC. The V gene is TRBV6-1, the J gene TRBJ1-2; D is perhaps TRBD1 (5 bases). The CDR3 is 15 amino acids. V was cut by 6 bases and J by 3 bases, with 17 bases left in between. Germline CDR1 and CDR2: MNHNS and SASEGT.

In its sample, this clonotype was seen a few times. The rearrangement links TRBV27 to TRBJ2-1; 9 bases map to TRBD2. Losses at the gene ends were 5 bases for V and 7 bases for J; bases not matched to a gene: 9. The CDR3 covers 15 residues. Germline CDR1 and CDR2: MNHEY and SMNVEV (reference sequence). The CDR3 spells CASSTFAGGRNEQFF. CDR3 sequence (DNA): TGTGCCAGCAGTACCTTTGCGGGGGGGCGTAATGAGCAGTTCTTC.

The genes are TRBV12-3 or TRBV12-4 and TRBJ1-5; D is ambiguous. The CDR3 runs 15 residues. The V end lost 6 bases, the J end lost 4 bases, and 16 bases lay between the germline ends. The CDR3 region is CASSQTPSGNQPQHF. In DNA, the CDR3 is TGTGCCAGCAGCCAGACTCCCTCCGGGAATCAGCCCCAGCATTTT.

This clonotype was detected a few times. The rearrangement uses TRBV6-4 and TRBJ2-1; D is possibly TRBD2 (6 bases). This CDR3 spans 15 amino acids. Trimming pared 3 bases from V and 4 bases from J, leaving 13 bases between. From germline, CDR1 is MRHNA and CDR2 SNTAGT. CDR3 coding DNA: TGTGCCAGCAGTGATGTTTCGGGGGAATACAATGAGCAGTTCTTC. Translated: CASSDVSGEYNEQFF.

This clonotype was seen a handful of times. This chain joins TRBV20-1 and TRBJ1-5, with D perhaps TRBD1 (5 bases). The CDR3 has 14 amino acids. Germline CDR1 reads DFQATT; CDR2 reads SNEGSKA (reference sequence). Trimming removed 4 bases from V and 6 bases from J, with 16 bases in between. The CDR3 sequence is CSATLGTESQPQHF. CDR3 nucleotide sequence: TGCAGTGCTACACTAGGGACGGAATCTCAGCCCCAGCATTTT.